One TCR beta chain is described in this entry. The antigen remains undetermined. The method was immunoSEQ multiplex PCR; TCRdb's version includes in-frame clones alone and lacks a portion of them. The profile shows around 23,000 clones, over 75% of them singletons. This sample's treatment: AdE1-LMPpoly-expanded autologous EBV-specific T-cell therapy followed by anti-PD-1 nivolumab. These data belong to a study of EBV T-cell therapy then PD-1 blockade in nasopharyngeal carcinoma. The specimen was CD8+ T cells from blood, collected at approximately day 60 from a patient whose treatment included autologous EBV-specific T cells and nivolumab. This receptor was obtained from a man aged 40-49 years with nasopharyngeal carcinoma.

This chain's CDR3 is CASTRGAGNTIYF. In DNA, the CDR3 is TGTGCCAGCACCCGGGGAGCCGGAAACACCATATATTTT. The chain is built from TRBV6-5 and TRBJ1-3, with D hard to call. The V gene's germline CDR1 is MNHEY and CDR2 SVGAGI. The CDR3 is 13 residues long. The germline V and J ends were trimmed by 7 bases and 4 bases, with 11 bases remaining between them.